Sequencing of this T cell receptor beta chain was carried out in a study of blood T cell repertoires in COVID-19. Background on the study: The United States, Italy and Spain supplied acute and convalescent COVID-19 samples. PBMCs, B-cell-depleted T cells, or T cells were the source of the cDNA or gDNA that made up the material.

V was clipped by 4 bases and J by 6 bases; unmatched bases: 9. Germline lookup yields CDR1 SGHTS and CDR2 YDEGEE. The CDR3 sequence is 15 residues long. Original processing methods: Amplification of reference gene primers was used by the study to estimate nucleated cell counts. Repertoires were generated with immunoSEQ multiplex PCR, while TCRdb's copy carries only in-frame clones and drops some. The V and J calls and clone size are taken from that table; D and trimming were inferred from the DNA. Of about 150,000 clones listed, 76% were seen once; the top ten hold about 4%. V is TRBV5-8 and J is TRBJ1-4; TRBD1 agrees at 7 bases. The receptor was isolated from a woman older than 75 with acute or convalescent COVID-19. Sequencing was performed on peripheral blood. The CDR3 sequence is CASSPQWDSHEKLFF. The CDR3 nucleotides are TGTGCCAGCAGCCCTCAGTGGGACAGCCATGAAAAACTGTTTTTT. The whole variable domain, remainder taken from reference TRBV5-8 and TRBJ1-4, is EAGVTQSPTHLIKTRGQQATLRCSPISGHTSVYWYQQALGLGLQFLLWYDEGEERNRGNFPPRFSGRQFPNYSSELNVNALELEDSALYLCASSPQWDSHEKLFFGSGTQLSVL.